The clone carrying this T cell receptor beta chain has only a few counts. Its antigen remains unidentified. Primed by a sample-barcoded 5' primer and a J-beta primer mix, a second PCR proceeded for 7 to 11 cycles. TCRdb independently ran MiXCR on the 5' RACE reads; one entry per CDR3 protein. Of some 1.4 million distinct CDR3 sequences listed, roughly 40% are singletons. Germline V gene sequence: CDR1 MGHRA, CDR2 YSYEKL. The CDR3 sequence is 19 residues long. V lost 1 base and J 4 bases, leaving 25 bases between the germline ends. The data are from a study of blood T cells in healthy people across ages. Study results and caveats: Per million T cells, TCR beta diversity dropped about linearly as age rose.

The sequence derives from a young woman in good health. The chain carries TRBV4-1 and TRBJ1-2; D not certain. The sample was blood. The CDR3 nucleotides are TGCGCCAGCAGCCAAGCCTTCAGAGTGCATACCCGGGAAGGCTATGGCTACACCTTC. As protein: CASSQAFRVHTREGYGYTF.